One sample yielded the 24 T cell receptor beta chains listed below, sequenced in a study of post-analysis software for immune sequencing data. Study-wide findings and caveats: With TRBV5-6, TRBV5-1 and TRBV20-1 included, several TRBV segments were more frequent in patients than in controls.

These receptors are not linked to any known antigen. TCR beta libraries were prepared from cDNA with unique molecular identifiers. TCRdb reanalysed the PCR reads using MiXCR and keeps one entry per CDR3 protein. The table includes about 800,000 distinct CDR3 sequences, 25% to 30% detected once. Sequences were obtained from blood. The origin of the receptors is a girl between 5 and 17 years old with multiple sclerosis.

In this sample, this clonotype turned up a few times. The CDR3: CASSPRTGEKLFF. DNA of the CDR3: TGTGCCAGCAGTCCTCGGACAGGCGAAAAACTGTTTTTT. The chain joins TRBV6-6 to TRBJ1-4; 7 bases map to TRBD1. The CDR3 is 13 amino acids. V lost 5 bases, J lost 8 bases, and 5 bases stayed unmatched. Germline CDR1 reads MNHNY; CDR2 reads SVGAGI (reference sequence).

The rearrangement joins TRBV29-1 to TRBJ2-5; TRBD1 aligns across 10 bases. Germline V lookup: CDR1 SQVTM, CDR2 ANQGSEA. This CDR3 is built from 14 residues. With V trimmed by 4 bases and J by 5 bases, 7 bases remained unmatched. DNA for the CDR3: TGCAGCGTTGGACAGGGGGCAAGTAAGGAGACCCAGTACTTC. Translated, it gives CSVGQGASKETQYF.

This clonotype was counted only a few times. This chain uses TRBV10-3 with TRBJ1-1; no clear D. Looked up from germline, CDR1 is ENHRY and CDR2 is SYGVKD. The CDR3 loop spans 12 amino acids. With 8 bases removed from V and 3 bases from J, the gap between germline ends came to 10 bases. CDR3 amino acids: CAISRVDTEAFF. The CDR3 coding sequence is TGTGCCATCTCCCGGGTTGACACTGAAGCTTTCTTT.

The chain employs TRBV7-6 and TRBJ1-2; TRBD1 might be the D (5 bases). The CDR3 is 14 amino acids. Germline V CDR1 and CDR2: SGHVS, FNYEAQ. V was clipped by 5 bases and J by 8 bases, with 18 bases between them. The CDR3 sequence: CASSPPGVMEGYTF. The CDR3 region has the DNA TGTGCCAGCAGCCCCCCGGGGGTTATGGAGGGCTACACCTTC.

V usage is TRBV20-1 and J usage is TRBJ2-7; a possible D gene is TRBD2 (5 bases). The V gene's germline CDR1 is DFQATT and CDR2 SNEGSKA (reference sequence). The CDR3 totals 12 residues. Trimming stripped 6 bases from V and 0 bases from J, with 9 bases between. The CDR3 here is CSALASSYEQYF. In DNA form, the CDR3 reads TGCAGTGCCCTAGCAAGCTCCTACGAGCAGTACTTC.

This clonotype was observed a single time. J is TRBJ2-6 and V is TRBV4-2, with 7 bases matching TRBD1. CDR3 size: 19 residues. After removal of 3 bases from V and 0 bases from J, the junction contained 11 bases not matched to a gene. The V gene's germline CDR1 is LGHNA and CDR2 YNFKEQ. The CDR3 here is CASSHTRQGVTSGANVLTF. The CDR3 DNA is TGTGCCAGCAGCCACACCCGACAGGGTGTGACCTCTGGGGCCAACGTCCTGACTTTC.

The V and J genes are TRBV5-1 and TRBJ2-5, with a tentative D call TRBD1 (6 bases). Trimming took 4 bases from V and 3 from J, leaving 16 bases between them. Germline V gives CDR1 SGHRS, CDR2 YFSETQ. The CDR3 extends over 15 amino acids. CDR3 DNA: TGCGCCAGCAGCCTAATAGGGTACAGGGAAGAGACCCAGTACTTC. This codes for CASSLIGYREETQYF.

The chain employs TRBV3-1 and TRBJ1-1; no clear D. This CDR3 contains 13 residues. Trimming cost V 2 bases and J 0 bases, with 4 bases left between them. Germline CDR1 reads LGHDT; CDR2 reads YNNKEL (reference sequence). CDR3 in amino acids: CASSQTLNTEAFF. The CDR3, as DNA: TGTGCCAGCAGCCAAACGTTGAACACTGAAGCTTTCTTT. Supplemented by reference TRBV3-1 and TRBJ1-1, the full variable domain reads DTAVSQTPKYLVTQMGNDKSIKCEQNLGHDTMYWYKQDSKKFLKIMFSYNNKELIINETVPNRFSPKSPDKAHLNLHINSLELGDSAVYFCASSQTLNTEAFFGQGTRLTVV.

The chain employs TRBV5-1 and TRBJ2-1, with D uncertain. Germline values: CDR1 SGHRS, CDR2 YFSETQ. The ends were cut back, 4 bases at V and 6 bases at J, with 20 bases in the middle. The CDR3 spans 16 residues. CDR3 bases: TGCGCCAGCAGCACATCCGGGTCACAGCCGGGCAATGAGCAGTTCTTC. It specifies CASSTSGSQPGNEQFF.

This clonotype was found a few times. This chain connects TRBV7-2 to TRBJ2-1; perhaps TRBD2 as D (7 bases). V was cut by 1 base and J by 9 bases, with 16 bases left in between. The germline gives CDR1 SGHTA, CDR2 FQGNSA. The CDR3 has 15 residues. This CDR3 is CASSLVVGGGTEQFF. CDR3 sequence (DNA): TGTGCCAGCAGCTTAGTGGTTGGGGGGGGCACTGAGCAGTTCTTC.

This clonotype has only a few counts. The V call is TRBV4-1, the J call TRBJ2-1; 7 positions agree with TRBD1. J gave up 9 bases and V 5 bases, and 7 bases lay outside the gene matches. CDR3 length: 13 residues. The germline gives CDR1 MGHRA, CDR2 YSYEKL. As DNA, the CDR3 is TGCGCCAGCAGCAAAAGGGGGCCGGCTGAGCAGTTCTTC. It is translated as CASSKRGPAEQFF.

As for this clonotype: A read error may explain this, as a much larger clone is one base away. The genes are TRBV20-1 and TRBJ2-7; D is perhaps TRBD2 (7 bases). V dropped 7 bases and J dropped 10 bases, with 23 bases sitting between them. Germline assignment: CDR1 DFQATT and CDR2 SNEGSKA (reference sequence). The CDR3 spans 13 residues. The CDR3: CSVGGGGGEIQYF. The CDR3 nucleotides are TGCAGTGTCGGGGGAGGGGGGGGAGAGATCCAGTACTTC.

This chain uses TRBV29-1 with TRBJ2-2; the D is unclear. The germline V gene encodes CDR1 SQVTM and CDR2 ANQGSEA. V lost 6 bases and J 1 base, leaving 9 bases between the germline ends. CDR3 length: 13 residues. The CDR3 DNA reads TGCAGCGTATCGCCTCAGAACACCGGGGAGCTGTTTTTT. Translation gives CSVSPQNTGELFF.

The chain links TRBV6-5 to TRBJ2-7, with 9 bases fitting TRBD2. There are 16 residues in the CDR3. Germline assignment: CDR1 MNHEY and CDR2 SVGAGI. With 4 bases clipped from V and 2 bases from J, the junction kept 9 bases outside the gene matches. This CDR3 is CASSSQASGTPYEQYF. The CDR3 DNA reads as TGTGCCAGCAGTTCCCAGGCTAGCGGGACTCCCTACGAGCAGTACTTC.

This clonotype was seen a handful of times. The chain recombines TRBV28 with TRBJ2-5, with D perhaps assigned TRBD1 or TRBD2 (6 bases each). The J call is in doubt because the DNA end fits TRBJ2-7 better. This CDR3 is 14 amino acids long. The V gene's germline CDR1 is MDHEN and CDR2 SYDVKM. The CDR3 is CASSFSGARFEQYF. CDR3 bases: TGTGCCAGCAGTTTTTCGGGGGCGCGTTTCGAGCAGTACTTC.

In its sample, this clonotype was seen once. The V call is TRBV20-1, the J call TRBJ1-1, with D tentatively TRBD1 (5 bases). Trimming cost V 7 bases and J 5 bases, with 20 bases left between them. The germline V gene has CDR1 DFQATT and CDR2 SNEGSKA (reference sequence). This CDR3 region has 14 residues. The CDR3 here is CSVPWGAGGTEAFF. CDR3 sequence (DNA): TGCAGTGTCCCCTGGGGCGCGGGTGGAACTGAAGCTTTCTTT.

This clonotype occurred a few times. The CDR3 protein is CASSFNGATDTQYF. The CDR3 DNA reads as TGTGCCAGCAGCTTTAACGGGGCCACAGATACGCAGTATTTT. The chain combines TRBV11-3 with TRBJ2-3, with D perhaps assigned TRBD1 or TRBD2 (5 bases each). Germline values: CDR1 SGHNT, CDR2 YENEEA. V was trimmed by 3 bases and J by 2 bases, leaving 9 bases between them. CDR3 length: 14 amino acids.

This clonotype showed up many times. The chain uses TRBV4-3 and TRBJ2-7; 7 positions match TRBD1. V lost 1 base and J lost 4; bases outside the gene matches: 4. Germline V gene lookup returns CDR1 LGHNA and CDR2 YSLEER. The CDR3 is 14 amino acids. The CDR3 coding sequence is TGCGCCAGCAGCCAAGGGACAGGTGTATACGAGCAGTACTTC. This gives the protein CASSQGTGVYEQYF.

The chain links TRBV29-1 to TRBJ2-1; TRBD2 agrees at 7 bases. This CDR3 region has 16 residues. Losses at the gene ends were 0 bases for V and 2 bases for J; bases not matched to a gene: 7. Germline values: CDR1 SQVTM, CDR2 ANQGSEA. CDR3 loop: CSVEDWTSGAYNEQFF. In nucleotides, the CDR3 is TGCAGCGTTGAAGATTGGACGAGCGGGGCCTACAATGAGCAGTTCTTC.

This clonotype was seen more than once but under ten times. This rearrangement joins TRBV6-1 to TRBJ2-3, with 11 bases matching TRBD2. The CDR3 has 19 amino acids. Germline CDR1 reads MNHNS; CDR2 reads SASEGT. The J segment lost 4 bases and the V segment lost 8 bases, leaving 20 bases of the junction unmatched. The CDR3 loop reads CASLDEGGTSGLRADTQYF. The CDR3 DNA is TGTGCCAGCCTGGATGAGGGGGGGACTAGCGGCCTTCGGGCAGATACGCAGTATTTT.

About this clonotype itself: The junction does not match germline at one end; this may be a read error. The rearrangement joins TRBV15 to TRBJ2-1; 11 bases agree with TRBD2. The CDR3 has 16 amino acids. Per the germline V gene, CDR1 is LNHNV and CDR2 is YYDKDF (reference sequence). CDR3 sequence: CATSRNLAGGPDEQFF. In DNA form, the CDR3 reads TGCGCCACCAGCAGAAATTTAGCGGGAGGGCCGGATGAGCAGTTCTTC. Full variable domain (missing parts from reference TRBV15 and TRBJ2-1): DAMVIQNPRYQVTQFGKPVTLSCSQTLNHNVMYWYQQKSSQAPKLLFHYYDKDFNNEADTPDNFQSRRPNTSFCFLDIRSPGLGDTAMYLCATSRNLAGGPDEQFFGPGTRLTVL.

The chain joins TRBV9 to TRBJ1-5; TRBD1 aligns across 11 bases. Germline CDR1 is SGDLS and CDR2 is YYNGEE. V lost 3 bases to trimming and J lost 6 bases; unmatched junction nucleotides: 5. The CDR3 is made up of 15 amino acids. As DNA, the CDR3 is TGTGCCAGCAGCGGGACAGGGGGCGTAGGTCAGCCCCAGCATTTT. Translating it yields CASSGTGGVGQPQHF.

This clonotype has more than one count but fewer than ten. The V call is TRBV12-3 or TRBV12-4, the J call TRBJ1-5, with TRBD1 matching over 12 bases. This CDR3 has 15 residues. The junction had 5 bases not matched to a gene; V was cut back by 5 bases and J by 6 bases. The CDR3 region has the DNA TGTGCCAGCAGTCCCGGGACAGGGGGCGGTCAGCCCCAGCATTTT. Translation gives CASSPGTGGGQPQHF.

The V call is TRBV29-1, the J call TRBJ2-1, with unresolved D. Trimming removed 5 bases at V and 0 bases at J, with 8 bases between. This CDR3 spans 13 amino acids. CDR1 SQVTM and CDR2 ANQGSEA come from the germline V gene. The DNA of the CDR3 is TGCAGCGTTCTAACGAGCTCCTACAATGAGCAGTTCTTC. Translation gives CSVLTSSYNEQFF.